This TCR beta chain originates from a study of breast tumors, draining lymph nodes, adjacent tissues (dated by TCRdb to 2015 to 2016). Study-wide context: Breast cancer patients provided tumor, adjacent nontumor tissue and axillary lymph nodes, and the study compared the TCR beta repertoires across these three sources. The study aimed to assess the relationships and possible T-cell exchange between tumor, surrounding tissue and draining lymph node repertoires in human breast cancer.

Lymph node samples were obtained from the axillary draining lymph nodes of breast cancer patients. Many counts were recorded for this clonotype. No cognate antigen has been identified for it. The input lacks base qualities; no much larger clone sits a single base away. TCRdb shows the sequencer as Illumina HiSeq 2000. Multiplex PCR amplification was used to generate the TCR beta chain libraries. The amplified TCR beta chain products were analyzed by high-throughput sequencing. Clones were called with MiXCR by TCRdb after fastp trimmed the public reads at Q25, and only in-frame beta chains were retained. A single entry per CDR3 protein holds the most common genes and DNA from its merged rows. The sample has about 270,000 distinct CDR3 sequences on record, roughly 31% of them singletons. More than 0.85% of the sample is held by the ten biggest clonotypes. Overall results and qualifications from the work: The data were considered consistent with most tumor T cells being derived from the lymph node and subsequently expanding within tumor tissue. In luminal-like breast cancer, tumor and nontumor tissue repertoires resembled each other significantly more than in basal-like breast cancer. The conclusion that tumor T cells originate in lymph nodes was framed as consistent with a hypothesis rather than directly demonstrated. Tumors showed preferential V and J gene usage, and their T-cell repertoire diversity fell below that of lymph nodes yet above that of nontumor tissue.

Trimming accounts for 3 bases at V and 5 bases at J, while the number of junction bases matched to no gene is 1. Including the terminal cysteine and phenylalanine, the CDR3 comprises 13 residues. Only the CDR3 portion is preserved as DNA: 39 bases, with reading frame beginning at the first base. CDR1 DFQATT and CDR2 SNEGSKA were looked up in the germline V gene (reference sequence). The sequenced material came from axillary lymph node tissue. Recombination connected TRBV20-1 to TRBJ2-7, with 13 bases matching TRBD2. This receptor was obtained from a female donor with breast cancer. Some clones in this sample may be carry-over from other donors' samples. The CDR3 sequence is CSARTSGRNEQYF. The nucleotide sequence reads TGCAGTGCTAGGACTAGCGGGAGGAACGAGCAGTACTTC.